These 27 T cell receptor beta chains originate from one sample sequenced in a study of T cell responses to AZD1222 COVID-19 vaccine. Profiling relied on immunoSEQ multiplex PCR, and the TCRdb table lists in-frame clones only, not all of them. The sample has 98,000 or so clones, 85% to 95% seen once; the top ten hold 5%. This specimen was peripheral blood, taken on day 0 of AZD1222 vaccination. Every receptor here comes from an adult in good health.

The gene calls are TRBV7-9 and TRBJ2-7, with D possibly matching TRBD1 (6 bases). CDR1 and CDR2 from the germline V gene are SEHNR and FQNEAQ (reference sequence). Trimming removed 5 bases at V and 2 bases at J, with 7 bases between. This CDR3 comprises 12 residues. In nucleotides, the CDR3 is TGTGCCAGCAGCCGGGACACCTACGAGCAGTACTTC. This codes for CASSRDTYEQYF.

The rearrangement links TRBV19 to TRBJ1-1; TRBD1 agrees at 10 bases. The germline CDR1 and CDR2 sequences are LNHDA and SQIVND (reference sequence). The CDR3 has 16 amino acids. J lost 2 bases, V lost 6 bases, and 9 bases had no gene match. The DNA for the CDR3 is TGTGCCAGTAGCGTCCCGGGACAGGGGATTAACACTGAAGCTTTCTTT. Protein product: CASSVPGQGINTEAFF.

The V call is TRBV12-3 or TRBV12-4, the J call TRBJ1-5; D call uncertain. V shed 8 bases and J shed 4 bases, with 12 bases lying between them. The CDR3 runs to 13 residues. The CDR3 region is CASGRNLNQPQHF. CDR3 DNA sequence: TGTGCCAGCGGGCGGAACCTTAATCAGCCCCAGCATTTT.

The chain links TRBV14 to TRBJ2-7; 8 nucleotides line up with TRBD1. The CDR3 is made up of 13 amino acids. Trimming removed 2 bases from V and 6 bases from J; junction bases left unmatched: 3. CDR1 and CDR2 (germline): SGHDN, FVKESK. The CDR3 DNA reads TGTGCCAGCAGCCAAATGACAGGGGCCGAGCAGTACTTC. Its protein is CASSQMTGAEQYF. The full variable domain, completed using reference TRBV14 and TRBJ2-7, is EAGVTQFPSHSVIEKGQTVTLRCDPISGHDNLYWYRRVMGKEIKFLLHFVKESKQDESGMPNNRFLAERTGGTYSTLKVQPAELEDSGVYFCASSQMTGAEQYFGPGTRLTVT.

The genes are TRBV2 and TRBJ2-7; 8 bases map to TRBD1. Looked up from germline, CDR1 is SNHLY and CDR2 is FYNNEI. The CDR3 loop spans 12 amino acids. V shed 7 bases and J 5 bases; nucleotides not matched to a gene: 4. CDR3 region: CASTDRVDEQYF. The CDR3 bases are TGTGCCAGCACGGACAGGGTAGACGAGCAGTACTTC.

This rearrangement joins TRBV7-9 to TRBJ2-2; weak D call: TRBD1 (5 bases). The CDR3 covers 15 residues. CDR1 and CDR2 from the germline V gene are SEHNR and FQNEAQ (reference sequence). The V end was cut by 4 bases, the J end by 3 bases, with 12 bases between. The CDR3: CASSWQGGDTGELFF. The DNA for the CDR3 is TGTGCCAGCAGCTGGCAGGGCGGAGACACCGGGGAGCTGTTTTTT. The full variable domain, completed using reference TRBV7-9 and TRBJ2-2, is DTGVSQNPRHKITKRGQNVTFRCDPISEHNRLYWYRQTLGQGPEFLTYFQNEAQLEKSRLLSDRFSAERPKGSFSTLEIQRTEQGDSAMYLCASSWQGGDTGELFFGEGSRLTVL.

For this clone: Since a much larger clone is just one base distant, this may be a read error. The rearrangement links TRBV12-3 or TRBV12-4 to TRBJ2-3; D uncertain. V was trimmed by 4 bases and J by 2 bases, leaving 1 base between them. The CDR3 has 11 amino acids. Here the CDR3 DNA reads TGTGCCAGCAGTTACACAGATACGCAGTATTTT. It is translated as CASSYTDTQYF.

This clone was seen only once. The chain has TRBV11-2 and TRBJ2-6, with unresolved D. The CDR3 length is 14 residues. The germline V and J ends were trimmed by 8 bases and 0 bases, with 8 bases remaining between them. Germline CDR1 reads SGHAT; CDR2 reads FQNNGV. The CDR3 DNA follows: TGTGCCAGCCGCCCCATCTCTGGGGCCAACGTCCTGACTTTC. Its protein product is CASRPISGANVLTF. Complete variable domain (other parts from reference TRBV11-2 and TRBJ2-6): EAGVAQSPRYKIIEKRQSVAFWCNPISGHATLYWYQQILGQGPKLLIQFQNNGVVDDSQLPKDRFSAERLKGVDSTLKIQPAKLEDSAVYLCASRPISGANVLTFGAGSRLTVL.

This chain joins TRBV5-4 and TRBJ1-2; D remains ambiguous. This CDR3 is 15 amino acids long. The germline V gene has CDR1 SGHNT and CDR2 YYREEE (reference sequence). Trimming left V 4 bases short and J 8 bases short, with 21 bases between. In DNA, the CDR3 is TGTGCCAGCAGCCCGCCGCCGGTCCAGAGTGCGGGCTACACCTTC. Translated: CASSPPPVQSAGYTF.

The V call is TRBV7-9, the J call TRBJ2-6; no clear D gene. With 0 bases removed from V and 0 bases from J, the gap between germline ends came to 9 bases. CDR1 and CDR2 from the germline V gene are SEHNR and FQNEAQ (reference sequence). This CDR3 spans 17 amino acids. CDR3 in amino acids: CASSLAVGPSGANVLTF. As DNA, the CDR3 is TGTGCCAGCAGCTTAGCGGTAGGTCCCTCTGGGGCCAACGTCCTGACTTTC.

This CDR3 reads CASKVSSSADTQYF. The DNA of the CDR3 is TGTGCCAGCAAGGTTTCTTCCTCCGCAGATACGCAGTATTTT. The chain employs TRBV2 and TRBJ2-3; D is unresolved. Between the trimmed V and J ends, which lost 7 bases and 4 bases, there was a span of 15 bases. The CDR3 has 14 residues. Germline assignment: CDR1 SNHLY and CDR2 FYNNEI. The full variable domain, with the rest looked up from reference TRBV2 and TRBJ2-3, is EPEVTQTPSHQVTQMGQEVILRCVPISNHLYFYWYRQILGQKVEFLVSFYNNEISEKSEIFDDQFSVERPDGSNFTLKIRSTKLEDSAMYFCASKVSSSADTQYFGPGTRLTVL.

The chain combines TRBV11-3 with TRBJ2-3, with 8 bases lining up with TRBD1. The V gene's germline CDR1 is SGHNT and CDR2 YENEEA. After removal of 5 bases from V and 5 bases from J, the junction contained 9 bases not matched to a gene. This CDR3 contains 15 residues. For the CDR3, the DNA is TGTGCCAGCAGCCCTGGACAGGGCGAGGGAGATACGCAGTATTTT. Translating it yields CASSPGQGEGDTQYF. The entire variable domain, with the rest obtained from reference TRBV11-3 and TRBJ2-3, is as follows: EAGVVQSPRYKIIEKKQPVAFWCNPISGHNTLYWYLQNLGQGPELLIRYENEEAVDDSQLPKDRFSAERLKGVDSTLKIQPAELGDSAVYLCASSPGQGEGDTQYFGPGTRLTVL.

The CDR3 here is CASSHEGTGSYEQYF. The CDR3 DNA follows: TGTGCCAGCAGCCATGAAGGGACAGGGTCCTACGAGCAGTACTTC. The rearrangement uses TRBV11-2 and TRBJ2-7; the match to TRBD1 covers 9 bases. V gave up 5 bases and J gave up 1 base; unmatched junction bases: 6. Germline assignment: CDR1 SGHAT and CDR2 FQNNGV. The CDR3 covers 15 residues.

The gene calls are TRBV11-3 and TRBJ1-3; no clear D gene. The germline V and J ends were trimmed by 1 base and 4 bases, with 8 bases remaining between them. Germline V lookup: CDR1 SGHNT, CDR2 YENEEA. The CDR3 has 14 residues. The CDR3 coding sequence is TGTGCCAGCAGCTTAGGCCAGCTCGGAAACACCATATATTTT. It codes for CASSLGQLGNTIYF.

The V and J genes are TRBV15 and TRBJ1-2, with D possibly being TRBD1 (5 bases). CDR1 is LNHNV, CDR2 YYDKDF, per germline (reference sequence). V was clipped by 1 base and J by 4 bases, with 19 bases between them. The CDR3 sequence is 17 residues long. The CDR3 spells CATSRGDSSHPSYGYTF. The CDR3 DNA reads TGTGCCACCAGCAGAGGCGACAGTTCTCACCCTAGCTATGGCTACACCTTC.

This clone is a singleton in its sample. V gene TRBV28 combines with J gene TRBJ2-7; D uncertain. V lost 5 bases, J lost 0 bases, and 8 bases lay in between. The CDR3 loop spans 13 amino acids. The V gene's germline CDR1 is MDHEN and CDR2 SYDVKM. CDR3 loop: CASSTSHSYEQYF. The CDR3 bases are TGTGCCAGCAGTACCTCCCACTCCTACGAGCAGTACTTC.

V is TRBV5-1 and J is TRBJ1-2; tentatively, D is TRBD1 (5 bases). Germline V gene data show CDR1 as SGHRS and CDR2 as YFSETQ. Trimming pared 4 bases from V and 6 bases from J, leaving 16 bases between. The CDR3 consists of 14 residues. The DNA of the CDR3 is TGCGCCAGCAGCCCCCTCCAGGGTCGAAATGGCTACACCTTC. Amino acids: CASSPLQGRNGYTF.

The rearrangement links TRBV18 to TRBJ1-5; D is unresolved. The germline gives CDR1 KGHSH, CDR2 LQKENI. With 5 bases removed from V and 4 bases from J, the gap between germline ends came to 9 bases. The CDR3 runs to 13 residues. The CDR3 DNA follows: TGTGCCAGCTCATACAGTGTGAATCAGCCCCAGCATTTT. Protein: CASSYSVNQPQHF. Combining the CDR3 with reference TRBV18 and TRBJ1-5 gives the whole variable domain NAGVMQNPRHLVRRRGQEARLRCSPMKGHSHVYWYRQLPEEGLKFMVYLQKENIIDESGMPKERFSAEFPKEGPSILRIQQVVRGDSAAYFCASSYSVNQPQHFGDGTRLSIL.

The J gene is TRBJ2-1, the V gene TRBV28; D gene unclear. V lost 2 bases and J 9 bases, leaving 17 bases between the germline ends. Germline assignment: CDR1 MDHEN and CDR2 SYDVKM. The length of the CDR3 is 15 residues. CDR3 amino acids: CASSLRASEPSEQFF. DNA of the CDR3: TGTGCCAGCAGTTTACGGGCTAGTGAGCCGAGTGAGCAGTTCTTC.

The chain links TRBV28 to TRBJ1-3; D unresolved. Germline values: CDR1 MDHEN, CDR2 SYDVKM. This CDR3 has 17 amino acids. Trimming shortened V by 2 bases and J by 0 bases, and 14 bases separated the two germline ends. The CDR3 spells CASSLHRTGSSGNTIYF. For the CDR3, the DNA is TGTGCCAGCAGTTTACACCGGACGGGGAGCTCTGGAAACACCATATATTTT.

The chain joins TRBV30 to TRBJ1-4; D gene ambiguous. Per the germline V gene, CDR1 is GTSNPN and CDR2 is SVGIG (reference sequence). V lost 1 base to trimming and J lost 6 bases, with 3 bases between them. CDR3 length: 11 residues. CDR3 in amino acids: CAWSDYEKLFF. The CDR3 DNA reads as TGTGCCTGGAGTGACTATGAAAAACTGTTTTTT.

The CDR3 coding sequence is TGTGCCAGCAGCGAGACGATTGTTCGAGGGGAGCTGTTTTTT. Protein: CASSETIVRGELFF. This chain joins TRBV9 and TRBJ2-2; D ambiguous. The CDR3 is 14 amino acids. V was pared by 3 bases and J by 8 bases, with 14 bases between. Germline V gene data show CDR1 as SGDLS and CDR2 as YYNGEE.

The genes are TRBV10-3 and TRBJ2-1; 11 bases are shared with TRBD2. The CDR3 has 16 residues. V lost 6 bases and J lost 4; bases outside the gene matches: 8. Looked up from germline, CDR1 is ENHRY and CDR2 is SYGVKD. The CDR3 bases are TGTGCCATCAGGGGGATGACTAGCGGGAATTACAATGAGCAGTTCTTC. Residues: CAIRGMTSGNYNEQFF.

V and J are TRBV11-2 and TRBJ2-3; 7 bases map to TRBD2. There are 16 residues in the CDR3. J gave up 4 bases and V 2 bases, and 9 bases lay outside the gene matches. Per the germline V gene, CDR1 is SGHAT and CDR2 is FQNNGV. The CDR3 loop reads CASSLLLGLGADTQYF. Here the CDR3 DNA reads TGTGCCAGCAGCTTACTTCTTGGACTAGGGGCAGATACGCAGTATTTT.

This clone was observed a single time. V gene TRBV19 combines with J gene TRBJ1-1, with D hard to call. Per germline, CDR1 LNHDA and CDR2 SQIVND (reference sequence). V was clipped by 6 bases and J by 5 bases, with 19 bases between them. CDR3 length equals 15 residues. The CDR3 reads CASSDGRMVLTEAFF. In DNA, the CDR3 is TGTGCCAGTAGCGACGGACGGATGGTTTTAACTGAAGCTTTCTTT.

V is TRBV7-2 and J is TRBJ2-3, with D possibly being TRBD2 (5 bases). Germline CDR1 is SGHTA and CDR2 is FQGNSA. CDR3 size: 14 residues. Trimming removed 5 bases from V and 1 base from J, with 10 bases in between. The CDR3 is CASSPVRGTDTQYF. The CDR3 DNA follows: TGTGCCAGCAGCCCCGTGAGGGGCACAGATACGCAGTATTTT.

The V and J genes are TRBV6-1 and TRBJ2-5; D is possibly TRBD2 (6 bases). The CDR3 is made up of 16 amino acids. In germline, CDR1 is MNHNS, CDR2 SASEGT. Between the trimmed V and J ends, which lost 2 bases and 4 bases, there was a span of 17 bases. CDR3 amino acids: CASSEWAVSGGETQYF. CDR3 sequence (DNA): TGTGCCAGCAGTGAATGGGCGGTTTCCGGGGGAGAGACCCAGTACTTC.